This T cell receptor (beta chain) was captured by sequencing in a study of beta chain features in type 1 diabetes. Across the whole study: Healthy donors and patients had similar age, gender and cell yields.

Investigators reverse transcribed all isolated RNA, so they sequenced expressed TCRB transcripts. The table came from immunoSEQ multiplex PCR; TCRdb's copy has only in-frame clones and leaves some out. The sample records about 140,000 clones, less than 9% being singletons. Of note for this clone: What it binds is unknown.

Findings and limits, study-wide: TCRB CDR3s were moderately but significantly shorter in Type 1 diabetes patients in all four CD4+ subsets.

The sample consisted of central memory CD4+ T cells from blood. The origin of this receptor is a woman between 25 and 40 years old in good health.

The CDR3 reads CASSFQDGSYEQYF. The CDR3 DNA is TGTGCCAGCAGCTTCCAGGACGGGAGCTACGAGCAGTACTTC. The chain employs TRBV7-2 and TRBJ2-7; tentatively, D is TRBD2 (6 bases). Trimming pared 3 bases from V and 3 bases from J, leaving 12 bases between. Per the germline V gene, CDR1 is SGHTA and CDR2 is FQGNSA. The CDR3 consists of 14 residues.